One and the same sample provided the 16 T cell receptor beta chains below, sequenced in a study of ipilimumab plus nivolumab after autologous stem cell transplantation. The assay was immunoSEQ multiplex PCR, and TCRdb's table has in-frame clones only and misses some. The table shows approximately 40,000 clones, with 80% to 95% occurring only once. Specimen: PBMCs, collected in a trial of ipilimumab plus nivolumab as post-transplant consolidation. The receptors shown here come from a male donor with multiple myeloma.

The chain combines TRBV28 with TRBJ2-5; TRBD2 agrees at 11 bases. The trim removed 5 bases at V and 9 bases at J, leaving 11 bases unmatched. The CDR3 covers 15 residues. Germline V lookup: CDR1 MDHEN, CDR2 SYDVKM. The CDR3 protein is CASSVSGGVAESQYF. CDR3 nucleotides: TGTGCCAGCAGTGTTAGCGGGGGGGTAGCCGAGTCCCAGTACTTC.

The rearrangement uses TRBV19 and TRBJ2-1; tentative D call: TRBD1 (5 bases). Trimming pared 3 bases from V and 2 bases from J, leaving 11 bases between. The CDR3 is 15 residues long. The germline V gene encodes CDR1 LNHDA and CDR2 SQIVND (reference sequence). Here the CDR3 reads CASSMSQGPYNEQFF. The CDR3 coding sequence is TGTGCCAGTAGTATGAGTCAGGGCCCCTACAATGAGCAGTTCTTC.

The chain uses TRBV9 and TRBJ2-5; 11 positions agree with TRBD2. The V and J ends lost 1 base and 4 bases, in that order; junction bases with no gene match: 6. Per germline, CDR1 SGDLS and CDR2 YYNGEE. The CDR3 length is 16 residues. This CDR3 reads CASSVTSGRFAETQYF. DNA for the CDR3: TGTGCCAGCAGCGTAACTAGCGGGAGATTTGCAGAGACCCAGTACTTC.

The rearrangement joins TRBV11-2 to TRBJ2-1; 8 bases map to TRBD1. The CDR3 has 17 residues. V lost 0 bases and J lost 5; bases outside the gene matches: 9. Per the germline V gene, CDR1 is SGHAT and CDR2 is FQNNGV. The DNA for the CDR3 is TGTGCCAGCAGCTTAGATCGGTTGCAGGGGGCCAACAATGAGCAGTTCTTC. Its protein product is CASSLDRLQGANNEQFF.

This chain connects TRBV19 to TRBJ2-5, with a weak D call TRBD1 (6 bases). The germline gives CDR1 LNHDA, CDR2 SQIVND (reference sequence). With 4 bases removed from V and 1 base from J, the gap between germline ends came to 13 bases. This CDR3 contains 15 residues. CDR3 sequence (DNA): TGTGCCAGTAGTAGCCCGACAGGTTTCCAAGAGACCCAGTACTTC. Translation: CASSSPTGFQETQYF.

This chain connects TRBV18 to TRBJ2-6; 7 positions match TRBD1. This CDR3 has 15 residues. The trim removed 6 bases at V and 4 bases at J, leaving 6 bases unmatched. Looked up from germline, CDR1 is KGHSH and CDR2 is LQKENI. The CDR3, as DNA: TGTGCCAGCTCGCCCGGACAGGCCGGGGCCAACGTCCTGACTTTC. Protein: CASSPGQAGANVLTF.

The rearrangement links TRBV5-5 to TRBJ2-1, with 9 bases matching TRBD2. The CDR3 runs to 18 residues. Per the germline V gene, CDR1 is SGHKS and CDR2 is YYEKEE (reference sequence). V lost 0 bases and J lost 9; bases outside the gene matches: 16. Here the CDR3 DNA reads TGTGCCAGCAGCTTGGGTTTCTTTGGCGGGAGGGCCGGCGGTGAGCAGTTCTTC. It specifies CASSLGFFGGRAGGEQFF.

In regard to this clone: A junction end diverges from the germline sequence, so it may reflect a read error. J is TRBJ1-2 and V is TRBV4-1; tentative D call: TRBD1 (6 bases). Per the germline V gene, CDR1 is MGHRA and CDR2 is YSYEKL. CDR3 size: 14 residues. CDR3 in DNA: TGCGCCAGCAGCAAGGACAGTACATTACGGGGCGGCCGATTC. This gives the protein CASSKDSTLRGGRF.

The V and J genes are TRBV18 and TRBJ2-7; the match to TRBD1 covers 9 bases. The V segment lost 6 bases and the J segment 3 bases; nucleotides outside the gene matches: 12. The CDR3 covers 16 residues. Per germline, CDR1 KGHSH and CDR2 LQKENI. CDR3 loop: CASSPRSGQGNYEQYF. In DNA form, the CDR3 reads TGTGCCAGCTCTCCAAGATCTGGACAGGGGAACTACGAGCAGTACTTC.

This chain connects TRBV4-3 to TRBJ2-2, with D possibly being TRBD1 (6 bases). Germline V gives CDR1 LGHNA, CDR2 YSLEER. V lost 5 bases, J lost 2 bases, and 12 bases lay in between. The length of the CDR3 is 15 residues. In nucleotides, the CDR3 is TGCGCCAGCAGCGGGCCGGGACATAACACCGGGGAGCTGTTTTTT. Protein product: CASSGPGHNTGELFF.

V gene TRBV7-2 combines with J gene TRBJ1-3; 7 positions match TRBD1. Germline V gene sequence: CDR1 SGHTA, CDR2 FQGNSA. Unmatched junction bases numbered 8, after V lost 2 bases and J lost 4 bases. This CDR3 comprises 16 residues. Written as DNA, the CDR3 is TGTGCCAGCAGCTTAAGCTTCGACAGGGCCGGAAACACCATATATTTT. Amino acid sequence: CASSLSFDRAGNTIYF.

The chain recombines TRBV2 with TRBJ1-2; 9 bases line up with TRBD1. The V segment lost 6 bases and the J segment 7 bases; nucleotides outside the gene matches: 6. The germline V gene has CDR1 SNHLY and CDR2 FYNNEI. The CDR3 runs to 13 residues. The CDR3 coding sequence is TGTGCCAGCAGCAAGGGACAGGGTTCTGGCTACACCTTC. It specifies CASSKGQGSGYTF.

This clone occurred once. The chain combines TRBV14 with TRBJ2-7; D gene ambiguous. V was cut by 1 base and J by 2 bases, with 6 bases left in between. CDR1 SGHDN and CDR2 FVKESK come from the germline V gene. This CDR3 comprises 13 residues. The CDR3 is CASSQAGTYEQYF. CDR3 DNA: TGTGCCAGCAGCCAAGCTGGGACCTACGAGCAGTACTTC.

CDR3 residues: CASSVAPGGDYGYTF. The CDR3 DNA reads TGTGCCAGCAGCGTAGCTCCAGGGGGCGACTATGGCTACACCTTC. V usage is TRBV9 and J usage is TRBJ1-2, with TRBD1 matching over 8 bases. Unmatched junction bases numbered 4, after V lost 0 bases and J lost 3 bases. This CDR3 is 15 amino acids long. Germline V lookup: CDR1 SGDLS, CDR2 YYNGEE.

The chain uses TRBV15 and TRBJ2-7, with D tentatively TRBD2 (6 bases). The CDR3 is made up of 15 amino acids. The V gene's germline CDR1 is LNHNV and CDR2 YYDKDF (reference sequence). The V end lost 3 bases, the J end lost 0 bases, and 12 bases lay between the germline ends. The CDR3 nucleotides read TGTGCCACCAGCAGGCCTGCGGGAAGCTCCTACGAGCAGTACTTC. This gives the protein CATSRPAGSSYEQYF.

The V gene is TRBV10-3, the J gene TRBJ2-1; TRBD2 matches at 9 bases. The CDR3 totals 17 residues. Trimming removed 2 bases from V and 6 bases from J; junction bases left unmatched: 11. The germline V gene encodes CDR1 ENHRY and CDR2 SYGVKD. The CDR3 DNA is TGTGCCATCAGTGAGCCCCCACTGAGCGGGAGGCCCAATGAGCAGTTCTTC. It translates to CAISEPPLSGRPNEQFF.